This TCR beta chain originates from a study of blood T cell repertoires in COVID-19. Study summary: Spain, Italy and the United States supplied samples that represented acute and convalescent COVID-19. Sample material is recorded as cDNA or gDNA derived from T cells, B-cell-depleted T cells, or PBMCs.

The CDR3 contains 15 residues. The trim removed 1 base at V and 9 bases at J, leaving 9 bases unmatched. Germline CDR1 SGHDN, CDR2 FVKESK. In the authors' methods: Amplified reference gene primers provided the basis for estimating nucleated cell counts. Profiled with immunoSEQ multiplex PCR; TCRdb holds only in-frame clones, not every one. V, J and clone size reflect that table, while D and trimming were determined from the DNA. The sample holds roughly 120,000 clones, around nine tenths seen once. The specimen was peripheral blood. The TCR originated in a man in his forties with acute or convalescent COVID-19. The V and J genes are TRBV14 and TRBJ2-1; 7 bases are a match to TRBD2. Here the CDR3 DNA reads TGTGCCAGCAGCCAAGGACTAGCCTCAATTGGTGAGCAGTTCTTC. This sequence encodes CASSQGLASIGEQFF. Complete variable domain (other parts from reference TRBV14 and TRBJ2-1): EAGVTQFPSHSVIEKGQTVTLRCDPISGHDNLYWYRRVMGKEIKFLLHFVKESKQDESGMPNNRFLAERTGGTYSTLKVQPAELEDSGVYFCASSQGLASIGEQFFGPGTRLTVL.